The clone carrying this T cell receptor beta chain was found a few times. The antigen is undetermined. TCRdb analysed the 5' RACE reads with MiXCR anew, one entry per CDR3 protein. The sample comprises 250,000 or so distinct CDR3 sequences, more than 9.5% of which are singletons, and approximately 4% rests with the top ten. This record belongs to a study of identical twins. Notes on the study in general: Part of the zero-insertion signal could reflect confounding by invariant MAIT and iNKT cells.

The CDR3 sequence is 11 residues long. Germline V gene data show CDR1 as SNHLY and CDR2 as FYNNEI. Trimming took 4 bases from V and 8 from J, leaving 5 bases between them. These same data were also listed under a study on yellow fever vaccine responses in identical twins. That report adds: The authors reported partly convergent, partly personalized vaccine responses in identical twins.

The receptor was isolated from a woman younger than 35 in good health. The sequenced sample was memory (CD45RO+) T cells sorted from blood. The rearrangement joins TRBV2 to TRBJ2-2; the D is unclear. The CDR3 spells CASSGWGELFF. CDR3 bases: TGTGCCAGCAGTGGTTGGGGGGAGCTGTTTTTT.